Listed below are T cell receptor beta chains from one sample, sequenced in a study of blood T cell repertoires in COVID-19. Here immunoSEQ multiplex PCR was the method, and the copy in TCRdb shows in-frame clones only, minus some. The sample includes roughly 68,000 clones, approximately 90% of them seen just once. The sample consisted of PBMCs or T cells enriched from blood (not recorded which). The source is a woman in her thirties or forties who had recovered from COVID-19. The CDR3 runs from the conserved cysteine through the conserved F or W. The D gene is left open where the match is weak. Part of the rows lack a size; the others show once, few, many or a class for expanded clones.

>TRBV7-3|TRBJ2-2|.|TRBD2
TGTGCCAGCAGCCCTCGGGGTAGCGGGGGGGCGAGCACCGGGGAGCTGTTTTTT
CASSPRGSGGASTGELFF
>TRBV19|TRBJ2-3|.|TRBD1
TGTGCCAGTAGTCCCCGGACAGGGACAGATACGCAGTATTTT
CASSPRTGTDTQYF
>TRBV7-2|TRBJ2-4|.|TRBD2
TGTGCCAGCAGCTTAATGGGGACTAGCGTCATTCAGTACTTC
CASSLMGTSVIQYF
>TRBV3-1/TRBV3-2|TRBJ2-7|.|TRBD1
TGTGCCAGCAGCCGCCACAGGGGCGCCTACGAGCAGTACTTC
CASSRHRGAYEQYF
>TRBV3-1/TRBV3-2|TRBJ1-1|.|.
TGTGCCAGCAGCCAAGATCTCCTTCGGGTGACTGAAGCTTTCTTT
CASSQDLLRVTEAFF
>TRBV3-1/TRBV3-2|TRBJ2-1|.|TRBD2
TGTGCCAGCAGCAAACTAGCGGGGGATGAAAATGAGCAGTTCTTC
CASSKLAGDENEQFF
>TRBV7-9|TRBJ2-7|.|TRBD1
TGTGCCAGCAGCTTCGGGAAGGGACAGGGTAGCCACGAGCAGTACTTC
CASSFGKGQGSHEQYF
>TRBV19|TRBJ2-7|.|TRBD1
TGTGCCAGTAGTTTCACAGGGGACTACGAGCAGTACTTC
CASSFTGDYEQYF
>TRBV10-1|TRBJ1-4|once|TRBD1
TGCGCCAGCGGAACCGGGACAGGGGTTAATGAAAAACTGTTTTTT
CASGTGTGVNEKLFF
>TRBV6-5|TRBJ1-2|.|TRBD1
TGTGCCGCCGTTAGACAGGGGAATGGCTACACCTTC
CAAVRQGNGYTF
>TRBV4-1|TRBJ2-7|.|.
TGCGCCAGCAGCCAAGGCAGGGCGACCCACGAGCAGTACTTC
CASSQGRATHEQYF
>TRBV6-8|TRBJ1-4|.|TRBD1
TGTGCCACCCCGGGACAGGAGAATGAAAAACTGTTTTTT
CATPGQENEKLFF
>TRBV18|TRBJ1-1|.|.
TGTGCCAGCTCACCACTAGCTGGACTGGTGTTGAACACTGAAGCTTTCTTT
CASSPLAGLVLNTEAFF
>TRBV28|TRBJ1-2|once|.
TGTGCCAGCGCTTTGGAGGGGCCTACCTATGGCTACACCTTC
CASALEGPTYGYTF
>TRBV5-1|TRBJ2-1|.|TRBD2
TGCGCCAGCAGCAGGACTAGCGGGACAACCTACAATGAGCAGTTCTTC
CASSRTSGTTYNEQFF
>TRBV11-1|TRBJ2-5|.|TRBD1
TGTGCCAGCAGGGTTGGGACAGGGAAAGAGACCCAGTACTTC
CASRVGTGKETQYF
>TRBV13|TRBJ2-3|.|TRBD2
TGTGCCAGCAGCTTCTCCGGGACTAGCGGGGGAGATACGCAGTATTTT
CASSFSGTSGGDTQYF
>TRBV5-6|TRBJ1-2|.|.
TGTGCCAGCAGCTTCCTAACCGGGACAACCGTTAACTATGGCTACACCTTC
CASSFLTGTTVNYGYTF
>TRBV6-5|TRBJ1-2|.|.
TGTGCCAGCAGTTACTCGACAGATAACTATGGCTACACCTTC
CASSYSTDNYGYTF
>TRBV5-1|TRBJ2-1|.|TRBD2
TGCGCCAGCAGCACCGGGACTAGCGGGGGGGCTCTCTACAATGAGCAGTTCTTC
CASSTGTSGGALYNEQFF
>TRBV9|TRBJ1-2|.|TRBD1
TGTGCCAGCAGCGCACCCGGGACAGGACAGTATGGCTACACCTTC
CASSAPGTGQYGYTF
>TRBV5-1|TRBJ2-3|.|.
TGCGCCAGCAGCTTGGAGGGCGGGGCTGTAACAGATACGCAGTATTTT
CASSLEGGAVTDTQYF
>TRBV15|TRBJ1-2|.|.
TGTGCCACCAGCAGGGCCCTGGACAGCTATGGCTACACCTTC
CATSRALDSYGYTF
>TRBV12-3/TRBV12-4|TRBJ1-1|.|.
TGTGCCAGCAGTTTAAGGGGTAGCACTGAAGCTTTCTTT
CASSLRGSTEAFF
>TRBV5-1|TRBJ2-7|.|TRBD1
TGCGCCAGCAGCTGGGGACAGGGGGTGAGCTCCTACGAGCAGTACTTC
CASSWGQGVSSYEQYF
>TRBV6-5|TRBJ2-7|.|TRBD2
TGTGCCAGCAGTTACACTAGCGGGGGTTCCTACGAGCAGTACTTC
CASSYTSGGSYEQYF
>TRBV5-6|TRBJ2-3|.|.
TGTGCCAGCAGCTTGGAACTGCGGGCCCAGACAGATACGCAGTATTTT
CASSLELRAQTDTQYF
>TRBV9|TRBJ2-1|.|TRBD2
TGTGCCAGCAGCGCAAGCGGGGGCCCGTACAATGAGCAGTTCTTC
CASSASGGPYNEQFF
>TRBV5-4|TRBJ1-2|.|.
TGTGCCAGCAGCACCGAGACAAATAACTATGGCTACACCTTC
CASSTETNNYGYTF
>TRBV13|TRBJ2-7|.|TRBD1
TGTGCCAGCAGCTACCGGGACAGTTCCACCAACGAGCAGTACTTC
CASSYRDSSTNEQYF
>TRBV5-5|TRBJ2-1|few|TRBD2
TGTGCCAGCAGCTTGTTGGCGACTAGCGGGGGCAGTGAGCAGTTCTTC
CASSLLATSGGSEQFF
>TRBV14|TRBJ1-3|.|.
TGTGCCAGCAGCCAAGTCCCTGGCAAAAACACCATATATTTT
CASSQVPGKNTIYF
>TRBV18|TRBJ2-5|.|TRBD1
TGTGCCAGCTCACCATTCGCCGGGACAGCAGCCGAAGAGACCCAGTACTTC
CASSPFAGTAAEETQYF
>TRBV25-1|TRBJ1-5|.|TRBD1
TGTGCCAGTACCGACAGGGGCAATCAGCCCCAGCATTTT
CASTDRGNQPQHF
>TRBV10-3|TRBJ1-2|.|TRBD1
TGTGCCATCAGTGATCCGTCCGGGACAGACTATGGCTACACCTTC
CAISDPSGTDYGYTF
>TRBV7-3|TRBJ2-7|.|.
TGTGCCAGCAGCCCAGACCTAGGGGACGAGCAGTACTTC
CASSPDLGDEQYF
>TRBV6-4|TRBJ2-1|.|TRBD2
TGTGCCAGCAGTGACTCGGTGCGGGGGGCTCACAATGAGCAGTTCTTC
CASSDSVRGAHNEQFF
>TRBV6-5|TRBJ2-7|.|.
TGTGCCAGCAGTTACCGACAGAGCTCCTACGAGCAGTACTTC
CASSYRQSSYEQYF
>TRBV11-1|TRBJ2-7|.|.
TGTGCCAGCAGCTTAGGTGGGGCAGTGCGGGAGCAGTACTTC
CASSLGGAVREQYF
>TRBV5-1|TRBJ2-1|.|TRBD2
TGCGCCAGCTCATTTTGGGGGGGGAACCACAATGAGCAGTTCTTC
CASSFWGGNHNEQFF
>TRBV7-6|TRBJ1-3|few|.
TGTGCCAGCAGCTTAGCATCGGCAGGCTCTGGAAACACCATATATTTT
CASSLASAGSGNTIYF
>TRBV18|TRBJ2-7|.|TRBD1
TGTGCCAGCTCCTGGGACAGGGTCTACGAGCAGTACTTC
CASSWDRVYEQYF
>TRBV7-8|TRBJ2-2|.|TRBD1
TGTGCCAGCAGCCAACAGGGGGCGGACACCGGGGAGCTGTTTTTT
CASSQQGADTGELFF
>TRBV21-1|TRBJ1-6|.|.
TGTGCCAGGGCGGAACTTAATTCACCCCTCCACTTT
CARAELNSPLHF
>TRBV18|TRBJ1-2|.|TRBD1
TGTGCCAGCTCGGAGACAGGGGTCTATGACTATGGCTACACCTTC
CASSETGVYDYGYTF
>TRBV4-2|TRBJ1-6|.|TRBD1
TGTGCCAGCAGCGCGGAATCCGGGACAGGGAATTCACCCCTCCACTTT
CASSAESGTGNSPLHF
>TRBV7-6|TRBJ1-5|.|.
TGTGCCAGCAGCTTAGCGATCGGGGGGACCAATCAGCCCCAGCATTTT
CASSLAIGGTNQPQHF
>TRBV7-2|TRBJ2-7|.|.
TGTGCCAGCAGCTTCGAGGGGGGGGTTTCCGAGCAGTACTTC
CASSFEGGVSEQYF
>TRBV1|TRBJ2-2|.|.
TGCACCAGCAGCCAAGACCAAGCCCGTCTAGGACTTACCGGGGAGCTGTTTTTT
CTSSQDQARLGLTGELFF
>TRBV2|TRBJ2-2|.|.
TGTGCCAGCAGTCGAGACACCGGGGAGCTGTTTTTT
CASSRDTGELFF
>TRBV9|TRBJ1-3|.|.
TGTGCCAGCAGCGTAGGCCAGGGTAAAGAAAACACCATATATTTT
CASSVGQGKENTIYF
>TRBV19|TRBJ1-5|.|.
TGTGCCAGTAACCCCCTGACTAGCCACAATCAGCCCCAGCATTTT
CASNPLTSHNQPQHF
>TRBV7-9|TRBJ1-6|.|.
TGTGCCAGCAGCTTAGAAGGGGATTCACCCCTCCACTTT
CASSLEGDSPLHF
>TRBV5-4|TRBJ2-7|.|.
TGTGCCAGCAGCCGCCTCGGGGACGAGCAGTACTTC
CASSRLGDEQYF
>TRBV5-1|TRBJ2-7|.|TRBD1
TGCGCCAGCAGCCCACGGACAGGGACGGGTTACGAGCAGTACTTC
CASSPRTGTGYEQYF
>TRBV3-1/TRBV3-2|TRBJ2-4|.|.
TGTGCCAGCAGCCAAGATAGGGGCCTCCTAGCCAAAAACATTCAGTACTTC
CASSQDRGLLAKNIQYF
>TRBV21-1|TRBJ2-4|.|.
TGTGCCAGCAGCAAAGTACCCCCTACCAAAAACATTCAGTACTTC
CASSKVPPTKNIQYF
>TRBV5-1|TRBJ2-1|.|.
TGCGCCAGCAGCCCACTCGGGTCAGGGGAGCAGTTCTTC
CASSPLGSGEQFF
>TRBV5-5|TRBJ1-2|.|.
TGTGCCAGCAGCCCCGACAGCGGGGGTTATGGCTACACCTTC
CASSPDSGGYGYTF